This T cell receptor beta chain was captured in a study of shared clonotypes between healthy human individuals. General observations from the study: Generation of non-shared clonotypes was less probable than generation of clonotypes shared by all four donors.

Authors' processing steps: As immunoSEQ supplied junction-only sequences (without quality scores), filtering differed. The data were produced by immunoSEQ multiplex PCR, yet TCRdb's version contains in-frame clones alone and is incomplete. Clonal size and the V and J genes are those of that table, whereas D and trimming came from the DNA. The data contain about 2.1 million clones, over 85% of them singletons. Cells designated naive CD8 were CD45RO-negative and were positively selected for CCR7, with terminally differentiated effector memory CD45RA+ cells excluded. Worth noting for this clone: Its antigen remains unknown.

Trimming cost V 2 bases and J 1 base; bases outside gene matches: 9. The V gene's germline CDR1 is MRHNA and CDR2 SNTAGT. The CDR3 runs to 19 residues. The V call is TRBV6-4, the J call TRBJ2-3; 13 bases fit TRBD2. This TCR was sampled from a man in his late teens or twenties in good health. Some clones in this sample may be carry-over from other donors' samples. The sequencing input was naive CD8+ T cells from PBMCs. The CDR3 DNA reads TGTGCCAGCAGTGACGTAAGTAGGACTAGCGGGAGACGCACAGATACGCAGTATTTT. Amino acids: CASSDVSRTSGRRTDTQYF.